The 20 T cell receptor beta chains listed next were all sequenced from one sample in a study of response to subunit inactivated influenza vaccine. TCRdb recomputed calls from the RT-PCR reads with MiXCR, one row per CDR3 protein. The sample holds more than 450,000 distinct CDR3 sequences, under 9% seen once. Specimen: PBMCs from blood, collected around 2 years after vaccination. These receptors came from a man between 50 and 69 years old who received an inactivated influenza vaccine.

The chain carries TRBV20-1 and TRBJ2-3; D unresolved. Per germline, CDR1 DFQATT and CDR2 SNEGSKA (reference sequence). CDR3 length: 11 residues. V was shortened by 6 bases and J by 6 bases, with 10 bases between the two germline ends. The CDR3 DNA is TGCAGTGCATCTAGAAGGGATACGCAGTATTTT. Translated, it gives CSASRRDTQYF.

This clonotype was detected ten times or more. The CDR3 loop is CAISPTGLHEQFF. CDR3 sequence (DNA): TGTGCCATCAGTCCAACGGGACTCCATGAGCAGTTCTTC. The chain employs TRBV10-3 and TRBJ2-1, with D tentatively TRBD2 (6 bases). Trimming stripped 5 bases from V and 8 bases from J, with 13 bases between. This CDR3 spans 13 amino acids. The germline V gene has CDR1 ENHRY and CDR2 SYGVKD.

In its sample, this clonotype was seen a few times. The V gene is TRBV29-1, the J gene TRBJ2-1; possibly TRBD2 for D (6 bases). Between the trimmed V and J ends, which lost 4 bases and 8 bases, there was a span of 21 bases. Germline V gene data show CDR1 as SQVTM and CDR2 as ANQGSEA. There are 15 residues in the CDR3. The CDR3 reads CSVAHRLQREDEQFF. The CDR3 DNA is TGCAGCGTTGCCCACCGGTTGCAGAGGGAGGATGAGCAGTTCTTC.

This clonotype was recorded many times. The chain links TRBV29-1 to TRBJ2-4; D is perhaps TRBD1 or TRBD2 (5 bases each). Germline V lookup: CDR1 SQVTM, CDR2 ANQGSEA. The CDR3 totals 11 residues. V was clipped by 6 bases and J by 7 bases, with 10 bases between them. The CDR3 bases are TGCAGCGTGGTCAGGGAGAACATTCAGTACTTC. Translated, it gives CSVVRENIQYF.

The chain is built from TRBV30 and TRBJ2-2, with D unresolved. This CDR3 region has 13 residues. Trimming took 6 bases from V and 2 from J, leaving 10 bases between them. Germline CDR1 and CDR2: GTSNPN and SVGIG (reference sequence). CDR3 protein: CACTRFNTGELFF. The CDR3 nucleotides read TGTGCCTGCACCCGTTTTAACACCGGGGAGCTGTTTTTT.

This clonotype was counted at least ten times. V gene TRBV7-2 combines with J gene TRBJ2-3, with unresolved D. This CDR3 is built from 13 residues. V lost 5 bases to trimming and J lost 2 bases, with 8 bases between them. CDR1 is SGHTA, CDR2 FQGNSA, per germline. The CDR3 DNA follows: TGTGCCAGCAGCCGACAAACCACAGATACGCAGTATTTT. It yields the protein CASSRQTTDTQYF. Based on the CDR3 plus reference TRBV7-2 and TRBJ2-3, the full variable domain is GAGVSQSPSNKVTEKGKDVELRCDPISGHTALYWYRQSLGQGLEFLIYFQGNSAPDKSGLPSDRFSAERTGGSVSTLTIQRTQQEDSAVYLCASSRQTTDTQYFGPGTRLTVL.

This clonotype has just a few counts. The genes are TRBV9 and TRBJ1-2; 7 nucleotides align to TRBD1. With 0 bases clipped from V and 2 bases from J, the junction kept 10 bases outside the gene matches. CDR1 and CDR2 (germline): SGDLS, YYNGEE. The CDR3 contains 17 residues. For the CDR3, the DNA is TGTGCCAGCAGCGTAGTAGGAGGGGGACAGCAGAACTATGGCTACACCTTC. Its protein is CASSVVGGGQQNYGYTF.

This clonotype occurred a few times. The CDR3 DNA reads TGTGCCAGCGGCGGGCAGACCCAGTACTTC. This translates into CASGGQTQYF. The V gene is TRBV12-3 or TRBV12-4, the J gene TRBJ2-5; maybe TRBD2 (5 bases). V shed 8 bases and J shed 6 bases, with 7 bases lying between them. The CDR3 loop spans 10 amino acids.

This clonotype occurred many times. The chain couples TRBV7-9 to TRBJ1-1; D remains unclear. The CDR3 has 16 residues. Trimming stripped 4 bases from V and 2 bases from J, with 17 bases between. Germline-derived CDR1 and CDR2 are SEHNR and FQNEAQ (reference sequence). In DNA form, the CDR3 reads TGTGCCAGCAGCTCACCGCCTCCCCGGATCAACACTGAAGCTTTCTTT. Protein product: CASSSPPPRINTEAFF.

This clonotype showed up many times. The J gene is TRBJ1-5, the V gene TRBV5-1, with a weak D call TRBD1 (5 bases). Germline CDR1 reads SGHRS; CDR2 reads YFSETQ. The length of the CDR3 is 15 residues. V lost 1 base to trimming and J lost 1 base, with 9 bases between them. The CDR3 nucleotides read TGCGCCAGCAGCTTGAGTTCAGGGAGCAATCAGCCCCAGCATTTT. Translated: CASSLSSGSNQPQHF.

The sample holds many counts of this clonotype. This chain uses TRBV6-5 with TRBJ2-7; D is possibly TRBD1 (5 bases). The CDR3 runs 15 residues. The germline gives CDR1 MNHEY, CDR2 SVGAGI. Trimming took off 2 bases at V and 0 bases at J, with 11 bases between the two ends. The CDR3 sequence: CASSYDTTGSYEQYF. The CDR3 DNA reads as TGTGCCAGCAGTTACGACACAACAGGCTCCTACGAGCAGTACTTC.

This clonotype was counted a few times. The chain uses TRBV7-9 and TRBJ2-1, with D unclear. The CDR3 covers 12 residues. Germline V gene lookup returns CDR1 SEHNR and CDR2 FQNEAQ (reference sequence). V was pared by 5 bases and J by 10 bases, with 12 bases between. DNA for the CDR3: TGTGCCAGCAGCACCGGCCCGGCGGAGCAGTTCTTC. Its translation is CASSTGPAEQFF.

In this sample, this clonotype turned up many times. The chain joins TRBV27 to TRBJ2-1; no definite D call. This CDR3 has 13 residues. V was pared by 8 bases and J by 0 bases, with 8 bases between. CDR1 is MNHEY, CDR2 SMNVEV, per germline (reference sequence). The CDR3 region is CASSLSSYNEQFF. CDR3 DNA: TGTGCCAGCTCACTGAGCTCCTACAATGAGCAGTTCTTC.

This clonotype was recorded many times. The chain combines TRBV7-2 with TRBJ2-2; D ambiguous. The germline gives CDR1 SGHTA, CDR2 FQGNSA. The CDR3 spans 15 residues. Trimming stripped 1 base from V and 2 bases from J, with 8 bases between. The chain's CDR3 is CASSLGLINTGELFF. DNA of the CDR3: TGTGCCAGCAGCTTAGGTCTGATTAACACCGGGGAGCTGTTTTTT.

This clonotype was detected a few times. The chain is built from TRBV6-4 and TRBJ1-1, with TRBD1 matching over 9 bases. With 6 bases clipped from V and 4 bases from J, the junction kept 6 bases outside the gene matches. The CDR3 length is 14 residues. Germline-derived CDR1 and CDR2 are MRHNA and SNTAGT. This CDR3 is CASRQQGASTEAFF. The CDR3 bases are TGTGCCAGCAGACAACAGGGGGCTAGCACTGAAGCTTTCTTT.

This clonotype has only a few counts. The rearrangement uses TRBV10-3 and TRBJ1-4, with 9 bases identical to TRBD1. Germline V CDR1 and CDR2: ENHRY, SYGVKD. The CDR3 totals 16 residues. V shed 2 bases and J 3 bases; nucleotides not matched to a gene: 4. The CDR3 nucleotides read TGTGCCATCAGTGAGCTGGGGACAGGGCCTAATGAAAAACTGTTTTTT. Encoded protein: CAISELGTGPNEKLFF.

This clonotype was counted ten times or more. The gene calls are TRBV29-1 and TRBJ2-5, with TRBD1 identical over 8 bases. V was clipped by 0 bases and J by 5 bases; unmatched bases: 5. This CDR3 contains 14 residues. Looked up from germline, CDR1 is SQVTM and CDR2 is ANQGSEA. CDR3 bases: TGCAGCGTTGAAGATCTGACAGGGGTGGAGACCCAGTACTTC. Translated, it gives CSVEDLTGVETQYF.

The chain uses TRBV7-2 and TRBJ2-5; 10 positions match TRBD2. CDR3 length equals 14 residues. The germline V gene has CDR1 SGHTA and CDR2 FQGNSA. J gave up 3 bases and V 7 bases, and 5 bases lay outside the gene matches. The CDR3 DNA is TGTGCCAGCAACCTCGGACTAGCGGAAGAGACCCAGTACTTC. It yields the protein CASNLGLAEETQYF.

To note about this clonotype: Possible read error: a much larger clone is one base away. In nucleotides, the CDR3 is TGTGCCAGCAGCGTGACAGCGGCCGCTTTTGGGGGCTACACCTTC. Amino acids: CASSVTAAAFGGYTF. This chain uses TRBV11-2 with TRBJ1-2, with a weak D call TRBD1 (5 bases). Germline V gene data show CDR1 as SGHAT and CDR2 as FQNNGV. V lost 5 bases and J lost 8, with 21 bases in between. This CDR3 region has 15 residues. The whole variable domain, filled in from reference TRBV11-2 and TRBJ1-2, reads EAGVAQSPRYKIIEKRQSVAFWCNPISGHATLYWYQQILGQGPKLLIQFQNNGVVDDSQLPKDRFSAERLKGVDSTLKIQPAKLEDSAVYLCASSVTAAAFGGYTFGSGTRLTVV.

This clonotype turned up a few times. The chain is built from TRBV29-1 and TRBJ1-6; a weak D match, TRBD1 (5 bases). V lost 6 bases and J 12 bases, leaving 15 bases between the germline ends. The CDR3 is made up of 12 amino acids. CDR1 is SQVTM and CDR2 is ANQGSEA in the germline V gene. The CDR3 DNA follows: TGCAGCGTGGGACCACCCGAGGGACCCCTCCACTTT. Its translation is CSVGPPEGPLHF.